This TCR beta chain was found in a study of patients and donors after allogeneic stem cell transplantation. TCRdb fed the RT-PCR reads into MiXCR, producing one record per CDR3 protein. The sample holds about 96,000 distinct CDR3 sequences, around 49% seen once. Trimming removed 3 bases from V and 4 bases from J, with 3 bases in between. Germline CDR1 reads DFQATT; CDR2 reads SNEGSKA (reference sequence). This CDR3 is built from 11 residues. The gene calls are TRBV20-1 and TRBJ2-2; the D is unclear. The sequenced sample consisted of blood, either unsorted or a sorted T cell fraction (not recorded which). The TCR originated in a human donor who was either an allogeneic HSCT recipient or a stem cell or donor lymphocyte infusion donor (not recorded which). It is not recorded whose cells these are; they may come from a transplant donor. CDR3 in amino acids: CSASATGELFF. The CDR3 region has the DNA TGCAGTGCTAGTGCCACCGGGGAGCTGTTTTTT.